The next 28 T cell receptor beta chains were all read from a single sample in a study of blood T cells in healthy people across ages. A second PCR of about 6 to 12 cycles used a sample-barcoded 5' primer and a J-beta primer mix. Each CDR3 protein is one row after TCRdb ran MiXCR on the 5' RACE reads. The data hold just under 750,000 distinct CDR3 sequences, with about 20% observed a single time. Material: blood. The source of these receptors is a man in his 70s in good health.

This clonotype was observed a handful of times. The rearrangement links TRBV5-1 to TRBJ1-2, with a weak D call TRBD1 (5 bases). CDR3 length: 13 residues. The germline V gene encodes CDR1 SGHRS and CDR2 YFSETQ. Trimming cost V 3 bases and J 3 bases, with 9 bases left between them. The CDR3 spells CASSSDSDYGYTF. In DNA form, the CDR3 reads TGCGCCAGCAGCTCCGACAGCGACTATGGCTACACCTTC.

The chain uses TRBV28 and TRBJ1-5; 7 nucleotides line up with TRBD1. CDR1 MDHEN and CDR2 SYDVKM come from the germline V gene. V shed 6 bases and J 4 bases; nucleotides not matched to a gene: 6. CDR3 length equals 14 residues. CDR3 DNA sequence: TGTGCCAGCAGAAAAGGACAGGTTAATCAGCCCCAGCATTTT. Translation gives CASRKGQVNQPQHF.

This clonotype showed up just a few times. Here the CDR3 DNA reads TGCGCCAGCAGCCATGATCTGGCCGGGACAGGAGGTCAGACCCAGTACTTC. This translates into CASSHDLAGTGGQTQYF. This chain connects TRBV4-3 to TRBJ2-5; 8 nucleotides agree with TRBD1. Germline trimming cut 3 bases from V and 6 bases from J; bases unmatched to any gene: 15. Looked up from germline, CDR1 is LGHNA and CDR2 is YSLEER. The CDR3 runs 17 residues.

The V call is TRBV5-1, the J call TRBJ1-1; 7 positions match TRBD1. Per germline, CDR1 SGHRS and CDR2 YFSETQ. Trimming removed 5 bases from V and 4 bases from J; junction bases left unmatched: 5. The CDR3 is 13 residues long. For the CDR3, the DNA is TGCGCCAGCAGTAGGGGGCTAGGCACTGAAGCTTTCTTT. Protein sequence: CASSRGLGTEAFF.

This clonotype has only a few counts. The germline gene is not matched at one end of the junction; a read error may be the cause. The J gene is TRBJ2-3, the V gene TRBV19, with 7 bases identical to TRBD1. The CDR3 has 13 amino acids. In germline, CDR1 is LNHDA, CDR2 SQIVND (reference sequence). The CDR3 is CASRGQYTDTQYF. The CDR3 nucleotides are TGTGCCAGTAGGGGACAGTACACAGACACGCAGTATTTT.

V gene TRBV12-3 or TRBV12-4 combines with J gene TRBJ1-1; TRBD1 might be the D (5 bases). The CDR3 extends over 14 amino acids. With 6 bases removed from V and 1 base from J, the gap between germline ends came to 12 bases. This CDR3 reads CASSRSDRNTEAFF. The CDR3 DNA sequence: TGTGCCAGCAGCCGTTCCGACAGGAACACTGAAGCTTTCTTT.

J is TRBJ1-6 and V is TRBV18, with D perhaps TRBD1 (5 bases). This CDR3 has 14 amino acids. Trimming removed 0 bases at V and 10 bases at J, with 10 bases between. Germline values: CDR1 KGHSH, CDR2 LQKENI. CDR3 loop: CASSPPGAHSPLHF. In nucleotides, the CDR3 is TGTGCCAGCTCACCACCCGGGGCACACTCACCCCTCCACTTT.

This clonotype was observed a few times. The chain couples TRBV13 to TRBJ2-5, with 7 bases fitting TRBD2. There are 14 residues in the CDR3. CDR1 and CDR2 from the germline V gene are PRHDT and FYEKMQ (reference sequence). The V segment lost 3 bases and the J segment 3 bases; nucleotides outside the gene matches: 4. CDR3 sequence: CASSFRGTKETQYF. As DNA, the CDR3 is TGTGCCAGCAGCTTCCGGGGGACTAAAGAGACCCAGTACTTC. The complete variable domain, with remaining parts taken from reference TRBV13 and TRBJ2-5, reads AAGVIQSPRHLIKEKRETATLKCYPIPRHDTVYWYQQGPGQDPQFLISFYEKMQSDKGSIPDRFSAQQFSDYHSELNMSSLELGDSALYFCASSFRGTKETQYFGPGTRLLVL.

The rearrangement links TRBV20-1 to TRBJ2-5; D unresolved. The germline V and J ends were trimmed by 3 bases and 2 bases, with 10 bases remaining between them. Per the germline V gene, CDR1 is DFQATT and CDR2 is SNEGSKA (reference sequence). The CDR3 runs 13 residues. The CDR3 coding sequence is TGCAGTGCTAGCCTCACCGGGCAAGAGACCCAGTACTTC. The encoded protein is CSASLTGQETQYF.

The V and J genes are TRBV7-9 and TRBJ1-1, with a possible D match to TRBD1 (5 bases). CDR1 and CDR2 from the germline V gene are SEHNR and FQNEAQ (reference sequence). The CDR3 totals 14 residues. The V and J ends lost 5 bases and 3 bases respectively, with 13 bases between them. CDR3 DNA: TGTGCCAGCAGCCCGTTAGGGGCGGACACTGAAGCTTTCTTT. Protein sequence: CASSPLGADTEAFF. The complete variable domain, with remaining parts taken from reference TRBV7-9 and TRBJ1-1, reads DTGVSQNPRHKITKRGQNVTFRCDPISEHNRLYWYRQTLGQGPEFLTYFQNEAQLEKSRLLSDRFSAERPKGSFSTLEIQRTEQGDSAMYLCASSPLGADTEAFFGQGTRLTVV.

The chain couples TRBV6-4 to TRBJ2-3; 9 positions agree with TRBD1. The CDR3 loop spans 15 amino acids. Germline V gene sequence: CDR1 MRHNA, CDR2 SNTAGT. V was clipped by 3 bases and J by 2 bases; unmatched bases: 3. The CDR3 region has the DNA TGTGCCAGCAGTGAAGGGGACAGGGACACAGATACGCAGTATTTT. It encodes CASSEGDRDTDTQYF.

V usage is TRBV29-1 and J usage is TRBJ2-1; 8 bases line up with TRBD1. V shed 3 bases, J shed 6 bases, and the junction held 4 bases outside the gene matches. Germline lookup yields CDR1 SQVTM and CDR2 ANQGSEA. The CDR3 is made up of 13 amino acids. CDR3 loop: CSVEVTGGNEQFF. CDR3 DNA: TGCAGCGTTGAGGTCACAGGGGGCAATGAGCAGTTCTTC.

The chain employs TRBV19 and TRBJ2-3; D tentatively reads TRBD1 or TRBD2 (6 bases each). V lost 5 bases to trimming and J lost 3 bases, with 18 bases between them. This CDR3 spans 16 amino acids. Germline CDR1 LNHDA, CDR2 SQIVND (reference sequence). The CDR3 nucleotides read TGTGCCAGTAGTCCTCACAAGGGGGGAAGTACAGATACGCAGTATTTT. The encoded protein is CASSPHKGGSTDTQYF.

The V and J genes are TRBV2 and TRBJ2-1; 13 nucleotides line up with TRBD2. The end of the DNA fits TRBJ2-5 better, so the J call may be wrong. The CDR3 runs 16 residues. CDR1 SNHLY and CDR2 FYNNEI come from the germline V gene. In DNA, the CDR3 is TGTGCCAGCAGTAAACTAGCGGGGGGGCCCCAAGAGACCCAGTACTTC. Protein sequence: CASSKLAGGPQETQYF.

This clonotype was counted a few times. The rearrangement uses TRBV19 and TRBJ2-5; D gene unclear. V lost 0 bases to trimming and J lost 2 bases, with 4 bases between them. Germline CDR1 and CDR2: LNHDA and SQIVND (reference sequence). This CDR3 is 13 amino acids long. CDR3 nucleotides: TGTGCCAGTAGTATAGATCGGCAAGAGACCCAGTACTTC. Translated: CASSIDRQETQYF.

V usage is TRBV11-3 and J usage is TRBJ2-1, with TRBD2 matching over 7 bases. There are 15 residues in the CDR3. Germline V gene lookup returns CDR1 SGHNT and CDR2 YENEEA. V was pared by 3 bases and J by 4 bases, with 6 bases of the junction left unmatched. The CDR3 coding sequence is TGTGCCAGCAGCTTGGGAGGGAAAGGGTACAATGAGCAGTTCTTC. Translation gives CASSLGGKGYNEQFF.

The chain links TRBV20-1 to TRBJ1-2, with 9 bases lining up with TRBD1. Germline CDR1 DFQATT, CDR2 SNEGSKA (reference sequence). V lost 5 bases and J lost 4; bases outside the gene matches: 5. This CDR3 region has 13 residues. This CDR3 reads CSAHRGRGYGYTF. In nucleotides, the CDR3 is TGCAGTGCTCACAGGGGGCGCGGCTATGGCTACACCTTC.

CDR3 bases: TGTGCCAGCAGTATCACCCCGGGACCCACCACTGAAGCTTTCTTT. It specifies CASSITPGPTTEAFF. The V call is TRBV6-5, the J call TRBJ1-1; the D gene is possibly TRBD1 (5 bases). The CDR3 is 15 amino acids. Germline CDR1 reads MNHEY; CDR2 reads SVGAGI. Trimming took off 5 bases at V and 4 bases at J, with 17 bases between the two ends.

There are a few counts of this clonotype. This chain links TRBV12-3 or TRBV12-4 with TRBJ1-6; 10 positions agree with TRBD1. The CDR3 has 15 residues. The trim removed 6 bases at V and 7 bases at J, leaving 6 bases unmatched. The CDR3 spells CASSRQGARNSPLHF. The CDR3 nucleotides are TGTGCCAGCAGCCGACAGGGGGCACGAAATTCACCCCTCCACTTT.

The chain links TRBV4-1 to TRBJ2-7; 8 bases align to TRBD2. This CDR3 is built from 16 residues. J lost 0 bases, V lost 0 bases, and 4 bases had no gene match. Germline CDR1 MGHRA, CDR2 YSYEKL. The CDR3 sequence is CASSQDPSGFSYEQYF. The DNA of the CDR3 is TGCGCCAGCAGCCAAGATCCTAGCGGGTTCTCCTACGAGCAGTACTTC.

The rearrangement links TRBV29-1 to TRBJ2-2; D is uncertain. V lost 4 bases to trimming and J lost 5 bases, with 11 bases between them. CDR1 SQVTM and CDR2 ANQGSEA come from the germline V gene. This CDR3 spans 13 amino acids. The CDR3 DNA is TGCAGCGTTGTAGGACGCCTGACCGGGGAGCTGTTTTTT. Its protein is CSVVGRLTGELFF.

The chain joins TRBV10-3 to TRBJ2-3; D unresolved. V was trimmed by 4 bases and J by 0 bases, leaving 11 bases between them. The length of the CDR3 is 15 residues. Germline V gives CDR1 ENHRY, CDR2 SYGVKD. CDR3 residues: CAISVRGISTDTQYF. The DNA for the CDR3 is TGTGCCATCAGTGTCCGTGGGATAAGCACAGATACGCAGTATTTT.

The table lists this clonotype with a few counts. The chain couples TRBV12-5 to TRBJ1-2; D is ambiguous. CDR1 and CDR2 (germline): LGHNT, FRNRAP. V was pared by 2 bases and J by 8 bases, with 9 bases between. CDR3 length: 12 amino acids. DNA of the CDR3: TGTGCTAGTGGTTTGTTCGACGGAGGCTACACCTTC. Amino acids: CASGLFDGGYTF.

This clonotype was seen a few times. V gene TRBV25-1 combines with J gene TRBJ2-5, with a weak D call TRBD2 (5 bases). With 1 base removed from V and 4 bases from J, the gap between germline ends came to 16 bases. This CDR3 is built from 16 residues. Germline V gene sequence: CDR1 MGHDK, CDR2 SYGVNS. The CDR3 here is CASSELSGRNGETQYF. The CDR3 bases are TGTGCCAGCAGTGAATTAAGCGGACGGAACGGAGAGACCCAGTACTTC.

This clonotype has a handful of counts. The V gene is TRBV3-1, the J gene TRBJ2-1, with unresolved D. CDR1 and CDR2 from the germline V gene are LGHDT and YNNKEL (reference sequence). The CDR3 sequence is 15 residues long. V lost 0 bases and J lost 10, with 16 bases in between. CDR3: CASSQDTSRISEQFF. Here the CDR3 DNA reads TGTGCCAGCAGCCAAGATACGAGTAGGATTTCGGAGCAGTTCTTC.

This clonotype has more than one count but fewer than ten. The chain employs TRBV7-9 and TRBJ2-1, with 9 bases matching TRBD2. This CDR3 has 16 residues. The germline gives CDR1 SEHNR, CDR2 FQNEAQ (reference sequence). With 5 bases clipped from V and 6 bases from J, the junction kept 11 bases outside the gene matches. CDR3 DNA: TGTGCCAGCAGCCGCCTGTTTACTAGCGGGTTCAATGAGCAGTTCTTC. Amino acid sequence: CASSRLFTSGFNEQFF.

Written as DNA, the CDR3 is TGCAGTACGAACAGACAAAGCACAGATACGCAGTATTTT. Translating it yields CSTNRQSTDTQYF. The chain has TRBV20-1 and TRBJ2-3; no firm D call. Germline V gene data show CDR1 as DFQATT and CDR2 as SNEGSKA (reference sequence). The CDR3 contains 13 residues. Trimming stripped 8 bases from V and 0 bases from J, with 12 bases between.

J is TRBJ2-2 and V is TRBV18; D tentatively reads TRBD1 or TRBD2 (5 bases each). V lost 3 bases to trimming and J lost 4 bases, with 12 bases between them. Germline CDR1 KGHSH, CDR2 LQKENI. The CDR3 runs 15 residues. The CDR3 nucleotides read TGTGCCAGCTCACCTAGCACAGGAGGCACCGGGGAGCTGTTTTTT. Residues: CASSPSTGGTGELFF.